Shown below are 3 T cell receptor beta chains from a single sample sequenced in a study of control samples from healthy donors and cancer patients. Data came from immunoSEQ multiplex PCR; TCRdb stores just in-frame clones and leaves some out. The data show 150,000 to 200,000 clones, around nine tenths seen once. Input material: blood. These receptors were taken from a woman under 40 in good health.

This chain uses TRBV7-6 with TRBJ2-7; TRBD2 is a possible D gene (6 bases). Trimming pared 4 bases from V and 0 bases from J, leaving 13 bases between. Germline V gene lookup returns CDR1 SGHVS and CDR2 FNYEAQ. This CDR3 comprises 15 residues. Here the CDR3 DNA reads TGTGCCAGCAGCTCCTCTAGCGCAAGCTCCTACGAGCAGTACTTC. This gives the protein CASSSSSASSYEQYF.

CDR3 amino acids: CASRVSDSSNEQFF. The CDR3 nucleotides are TGTGCCAGCAGGGTTAGCGACAGCTCCAATGAGCAGTTCTTC. This chain uses TRBV9 with TRBJ2-1; possibly TRBD1 or TRBD2 for D (5 bases each). Trimming shortened V by 5 bases and J by 6 bases, and 15 bases separated the two germline ends. Germline values: CDR1 SGDLS, CDR2 YYNGEE. This CDR3 has 14 amino acids. Together with reference TRBV9 and TRBJ2-1, the CDR3 gives the full variable domain: DSGVTQTPKHLITATGQRVTLRCSPRSGDLSVYWYQQSLDQGLQFLIQYYNGEERAKGNILERFSAQQFPDLHSELNLSSLELGDSALYFCASRVSDSSNEQFFGPGTRLTVL.

The V and J genes are TRBV2 and TRBJ1-1; tentatively, D is TRBD1 (5 bases). V was pared by 5 bases and J by 11 bases, with 15 bases between. Germline loops: CDR1 SNHLY, CDR2 FYNNEI. The CDR3 contains 12 residues. CDR3 nucleotide sequence: TGTGCCAGCAGTAGGGACGGACACCCCGCTTTCTTT. This sequence encodes CASSRDGHPAFF.